A single sample is the source of the 19 T cell receptor beta chains below, sequenced in a study of blood T cell repertoires in COVID-19. The table came from immunoSEQ multiplex PCR; TCRdb's copy has only in-frame clones and leaves some out. The repertoire holds about 160,000 clones, with just under 95% as singletons. Sequencing was carried out using peripheral blood. Receptors were obtained from a woman aged 45-65 years with acute or convalescent COVID-19.

V and J are TRBV28 and TRBJ2-2; D unclear. Germline V gives CDR1 MDHEN, CDR2 SYDVKM. V was shortened by 7 bases and J by 3 bases, with 15 bases between the two germline ends. The CDR3 loop spans 15 amino acids. DNA of the CDR3: TGTGCCAGCACCCCGCCCGGTGTGTACACCGGGGAGCTGTTTTTT. It encodes CASTPPGVYTGELFF.

The chain links TRBV6-4 to TRBJ1-2, with 10 bases identical to TRBD1. With V trimmed by 5 bases and J by 4 bases, 13 bases remained unmatched. The CDR3 length is 17 residues. Germline V lookup: CDR1 MRHNA, CDR2 SNTAGT. CDR3 region: CASSPGTGAKGGYGYTF. CDR3 DNA: TGTGCCAGCAGTCCCGGGACAGGGGCCAAGGGGGGCTATGGCTACACCTTC.

The rearrangement links TRBV19 to TRBJ1-2; 7 nucleotides agree with TRBD1. The CDR3 length is 14 residues. Per germline, CDR1 LNHDA and CDR2 SQIVND (reference sequence). The J segment lost 4 bases and the V segment lost 3 bases, leaving 5 bases of the junction unmatched. As DNA, the CDR3 is TGTGCCAGTAGTATGGAGAGGGGGCGCTATGGCTACACCTTC. Encoded protein: CASSMERGRYGYTF.

The rearrangement uses TRBV30 and TRBJ1-1; possible D gene TRBD1, 5 bases. The germline gives CDR1 GTSNPN, CDR2 SVGIG (reference sequence). This CDR3 contains 14 residues. V was pared by 2 bases and J by 1 base, with 11 bases between. In DNA form, the CDR3 reads TGTGCCTGGAGTACGGGACTGACGAACACTGAAGCTTTCTTT. Its protein product is CAWSTGLTNTEAFF.

The CDR3 loop is CASSQLGTFSETQYF. The CDR3 bases are TGTGCCAGCAGCCAACTCGGGACTTTCTCGGAGACCCAGTACTTC. This chain joins TRBV3-1 (or the pseudogene TRBV3-2) and TRBJ2-5; tentatively, D is TRBD2 (6 bases). The length of the CDR3 is 15 residues. Trimming pared 2 bases from V and 5 bases from J, leaving 15 bases between. Germline V gene sequence: CDR1 LGHDT, CDR2 YNNKEL (reference sequence).

The rearrangement uses TRBV7-2 and TRBJ2-7; TRBD2 is a possible D gene (7 bases). Germline CDR1 and CDR2: SGHTA and FQGNSA. The CDR3 contains 17 residues. V was clipped by 5 bases and J by 0 bases, with 20 bases between them. CDR3 sequence reads: CASSPRGAAGSSYEQYF. In nucleotides, the CDR3 is TGTGCCAGCAGCCCGAGGGGGGCAGCGGGGAGCTCCTACGAGCAGTACTTC.

The chain links TRBV7-2 to TRBJ2-7; tentatively, D is TRBD1 (6 bases). Per the germline V gene, CDR1 is SGHTA and CDR2 is FQGNSA. Trimming pared 5 bases from V and 3 bases from J, leaving 14 bases between. The CDR3 sequence is 14 residues long. In DNA, the CDR3 is TGTGCCAGCAGCACCGGGACACCCAACTACGAGCAGTACTTC. Translated: CASSTGTPNYEQYF.

V is TRBV19 and J is TRBJ1-5, with 9 bases lining up with TRBD1. CDR3 length equals 15 residues. CDR1 is LNHDA, CDR2 SQIVND, per germline (reference sequence). J was trimmed by 5 bases and V by 4 bases; bases with no gene match: 6. The DNA for the CDR3 is TGTGCCAGTAGTAGGGACAGGGAGGGGGATCAGCCCCAGCATTTT. Its protein is CASSRDREGDQPQHF. The full variable domain, its missing parts supplied by reference TRBV19 and TRBJ1-5, is DGGITQSPKYLFRKEGQNVTLSCEQNLNHDAMYWYRQDPGQGLRLIYYSQIVNDFQKGDIAEGYSVSREKKESFPLTVTSAQKNPTAFYLCASSRDREGDQPQHFGDGTRLSIL.

V gene TRBV24-1 combines with J gene TRBJ2-3; TRBD1 matches at 8 bases. Germline CDR1 reads KGHDR; CDR2 reads SFDVKD. The V gene end was trimmed by 5 bases and the J gene end by 4 bases; junction bases not matched to a gene: 13. CDR3 length equals 17 residues. The CDR3 loop reads CATSVSFRDRSPDTQYF. In DNA form, the CDR3 reads TGTGCCACCAGTGTCAGTTTCCGGGACAGGAGTCCAGATACGCAGTATTTT.

The rearrangement uses TRBV5-1 and TRBJ1-1; maybe TRBD1 (5 bases). V was pared by 3 bases and J by 8 bases, with 14 bases between. CDR1 and CDR2 from the germline V gene are SGHRS and YFSETQ. This CDR3 comprises 13 residues. The CDR3 loop reads CASSSRGRREAFF. DNA of the CDR3: TGCGCCAGCAGCTCGCGGGGCAGAAGGGAAGCTTTCTTT.

The CDR3 loop reads CASSRGQGNEQFF. As DNA, the CDR3 is TGTGCCAGCAGTCGGGGACAGGGGAATGAGCAGTTCTTC. The genes are TRBV27 and TRBJ2-1, with 10 bases identical to TRBD1. Germline loops: CDR1 MNHEY, CDR2 SMNVEV (reference sequence). J gave up 7 bases and V 5 bases, and 2 bases lay outside the gene matches. The length of the CDR3 is 13 residues.

The chain joins TRBV9 to TRBJ2-5, with 11 bases matching TRBD2. This CDR3 comprises 16 residues. CDR1 is SGDLS, CDR2 YYNGEE, per germline. With V trimmed by 2 bases and J by 4 bases, 7 bases remained unmatched. The CDR3, as DNA: TGTGCCAGCAGCGTCGGTAGCGGGGGGGCAAGAGAGACCCAGTACTTC. It encodes CASSVGSGGARETQYF.

This chain joins TRBV24-1 and TRBJ2-1, with 8 bases fitting TRBD2. This CDR3 spans 15 amino acids. CDR1 and CDR2 (germline): KGHDR, SFDVKD. V lost 9 bases to trimming and J lost 0 bases; unmatched junction nucleotides: 6. Here the CDR3 DNA reads TGTGCCACCCAACTGAGCGGGAGCTCCTACAATGAGCAGTTCTTC. Translating gives CATQLSGSSYNEQFF.

Here the CDR3 reads CASSLSELTYEQYF. The CDR3 DNA follows: TGTGCCAGCAGCTTGAGCGAGCTCACCTACGAGCAGTACTTC. This chain connects TRBV7-8 to TRBJ2-7; D not resolved. This CDR3 comprises 14 residues. Germline-derived CDR1 and CDR2 are SGHVS and FQNEAQ. V was pared by 3 bases and J by 2 bases, with 11 bases between.

This clone occurred a few times. The V call is TRBV18, the J call TRBJ1-1; D remains unclear. V was shortened by 6 bases and J by 10 bases, with 33 bases between the two germline ends. Per the germline V gene, CDR1 is KGHSH and CDR2 is LQKENI. The CDR3 covers 18 residues. The CDR3 DNA reads TGTGCCAGCTCCCTGAAGCAGTCGAGTAGGGAGGTTGGGATAGGAGCTTTCTTT. Translation: CASSLKQSSREVGIGAFF.

The count of this clone is one. This chain uses TRBV6-6 with TRBJ2-6; weak D call: TRBD2 (6 bases). Germline V lookup: CDR1 MNHNY, CDR2 SVGAGI (reference sequence). The V end was cut by 2 bases, the J end by 2 bases, with 10 bases between. CDR3 length: 16 residues. CDR3 bases: TGTGCCAGCAGTTACAAAGGAGGGCCTGGGGCCAACGTCCTGACTTTC. Translating gives CASSYKGGPGANVLTF.

The CDR3 DNA reads as TGTGCCTGGGCACAGGGGAACACCGGGGAGCTGTTTTTT. It codes for CAWAQGNTGELFF. The V gene is TRBV30, the J gene TRBJ2-2; possible D gene TRBD1, 6 bases. This CDR3 region has 13 residues. Trimming pared 5 bases from V and 1 base from J, leaving 8 bases between. From germline, CDR1 is GTSNPN and CDR2 SVGIG (reference sequence).

DNA of the CDR3: TGTGCCAGCAGCTATATCGCCCTCGAAAGGAGAGAGCAGTACTTC. Translation gives CASSYIALERREQYF. This rearrangement joins TRBV6-2 or TRBV6-3 to TRBJ2-7; unclear D gene. The ends were cut back, 6 bases at V and 7 bases at J, with 22 bases in the middle. This CDR3 is built from 15 residues. From germline, CDR1 is MNHEY and CDR2 SVGEGT.

J is TRBJ2-1 and V is TRBV3-1 (or the pseudogene TRBV3-2); no definite D call. Between the trimmed V and J ends, which lost 0 bases and 6 bases, there was a span of 9 bases. This CDR3 is built from 14 residues. In germline, CDR1 is LGHDT, CDR2 YNNKEL (reference sequence). CDR3 sequence: CASSQDLVANEQFF. CDR3 nucleotides: TGTGCCAGCAGCCAAGATCTGGTAGCCAATGAGCAGTTCTTC.